This paragraph covers one T cell receptor beta chain sequence. Relative to the germline gene, one junction end is altered; a read error may explain this. Germline CDR1 and CDR2: SGHVS and FNYEAQ. This CDR3 has 13 amino acids. This sample was taken from a study of T cells in Graves' hyperthyroidism and ophthalmopathy. Template material for amplifying TCR beta CDR3 regions consisted of RNA transcripts. In the first-round RT-PCR of the TCR CDR3, the HTBI primer set was used. TCRdb passed the multiplex PCR reads through MiXCR, listing each CDR3 protein once. The sample has some 570,000 distinct CDR3 sequences, approximately 15% seen once.

This sequence originates from a woman between 18 and 29 years old with Graves' ophthalmopathy. The sequencing sample was made of blood. The V and J genes are TRBV7-6 and TRBJ1-6, with no clear D. The chain's CDR3 is CSSSGRHNSPLHF. The CDR3 bases are TGCAGTAGTTCCGGCCGGCATAATTCACCCCTCCACTTT.